The following is a T cell receptor beta chain sequence with its context. Antigen: not known. Assay: immunoSEQ multiplex PCR; the TCRdb copy retains only in-frame clones and omits some. The sample has fewer than 90,000 clones, less than 85% seen once. Patients had newly diagnosed, untreated stage II-IVA oral cavity squamous cell carcinoma. The germline V gene encodes CDR1 LNHDA and CDR2 SQIVND (reference sequence). The CDR3 is 12 amino acids. V lost 8 bases and J 7 bases, leaving 14 bases between the germline ends. This entry is derived from a study of neoadjuvant anti-PD-1 for oral cavity cancer. Whole-study results and caveats: Pretreatment Treg/Th17 ratio correlated inversely with post-treatment tumor clonality.

The input for sequencing was PBMCs, taken before nivolumab (anti-PD-1) treatment. This sequence was found in a person aged 40 to 85 with oral cavity squamous cell carcinoma. The J gene is TRBJ1-2, the V gene TRBV19; D not resolved. CDR3 sequence (DNA): TGTGCCAGTCAGAGTTTTAACGGTGGCTACACCTTC. Its translation: CASQSFNGGYTF.